A selection of T cell receptor beta chains follows, all from one sample in a study of T cell changes during pregnancy in multiple sclerosis. This table comes from immunoSEQ multiplex PCR, and its TCRdb copy is limited to in-frame clones, with some not included. The table lists more than 55,000 clones, about 88% of them singletons. The sample consisted of CD4+ T cells from peripheral blood mononuclear cells, taken in the third trimester of pregnancy. All receptors derive from a female donor with multiple sclerosis, enrolled in a pregnancy study. Both conserved end residues are part of each CDR3. A D gene is named only where the DNA matches it firmly. Some rows have no size entry. The others give once, few or many, or a class for an expanded clone.

NA	TRBV6-6	NA	TRBJ1-1	TGTGCCAGCAGTTACTCGATGGGCTCCGGCACTGAAGCTTTCTTT	CASSYSMGSGTEAFF
NA	TRBV2	TRBD1	TRBJ1-5	TGTGCCAGCAGGTCACAGGGGGGGTTTAATCAGCCCCAGCATTTT	CASRSQGGFNQPQHF
NA	TRBV19	NA	TRBJ1-3	TGTGCCAGTAGTCTCCAGGGAAACACCATATATTTT	CASSLQGNTIYF
NA	TRBV6-6	TRBD1	TRBJ1-2	TGTGCCAGCAGTCGACAGGGGGACTCCTACTATGGCTACACCTTC	CASSRQGDSYYGYTF
NA	TRBV7-3	TRBD2	TRBJ2-7	TGTGCCAGCAGCTTAGGGTGGCTAGCGGACTACGAGCAGTACTTC	CASSLGWLADYEQYF
NA	TRBV1	NA	TRBJ1-5	TGCACCAGCAGCCGTTTGTACAGGGAAGGGTTCATTAGCAATCAGCCCCAGCATTTT	CTSSRLYREGFISNQPQHF
once	TRBV11-1	NA	TRBJ2-7	TGTGCCAGCTCTCGCCTTGGAGGGGTGCGGGCCCACGAGCAGTACTTC	CASSRLGGVRAHEQYF
NA	TRBV7-9	TRBD2	TRBJ2-1	TGTGCCAGCAGCCCCCCTCTCAGACTAGCGGGAGGAGGTGAGCAGTTCTTC	CASSPPLRLAGGGEQFF
NA	TRBV5-1	NA	TRBJ2-1	TGCGCCAGCAGTTCTCTACAGGTGGGCTACAATGAGCAGTTCTTC	CASSSLQVGYNEQFF
NA	TRBV7-9	TRBD1	TRBJ2-2	TGTGCCAGCAGCGGGACGACAGGGGGTGCCGGGGAGCTGTTTTTT	CASSGTTGGAGELFF
NA	TRBV5-1	TRBD1	TRBJ2-1	TGCGCCAGCAGAATAGGGACAGGCAACAATGAGCAGTTCTTC	CASRIGTGNNEQFF
NA	TRBV29-1	TRBD1	TRBJ1-3	TGCAGCGTTAGTACAGGGGCTCTCTCTGGAAACACCATATATTTT	CSVSTGALSGNTIYF
NA	TRBV6-5	NA	TRBJ1-1	TGTGCCAGCAGTTATTTGCAGACTGAAGCTTTCTTT	CASSYLQTEAFF
NA	TRBV19	TRBD1	TRBJ2-7	TGTGCCAGTAGACCACAGGGGGGTGTCGAGCAGTACTTC	CASRPQGGVEQYF
NA	TRBV6-6	NA	TRBJ2-5	TGTGCCAGCAGCAAAGGGGATTCTGGAGAGACCCAGTACTTC	CASSKGDSGETQYF
NA	TRBV30	TRBD2	TRBJ2-4	TGTGCCTGGAGTGTACTAGCGGGGTATGACAAAAACATTCAGTACTTC	CAWSVLAGYDKNIQYF
NA	TRBV6-5	NA	TRBJ1-4	TGTGCCAGCAGTTACAGGACAGATAATGAAAAACTGTTTTTT	CASSYRTDNEKLFF
once	TRBV6-5	TRBD1	TRBJ1-2	TGTGCCAGCAGTTACGTACAGGGGGGTAGAGTTGAGGGCTACACCTTC	CASSYVQGGRVEGYTF
once	TRBV18	NA	TRBJ1-3	TGTGCCAGCTCACCACCCATAAAGAGCTCTGGAAACACCATATATTTT	CASSPPIKSSGNTIYF
NA	TRBV5-5	TRBD2	TRBJ2-5	TGTGCCAGCAGCTTGGAAGTCCTAGCGGGGTACCAAGAGACCCAGTACTTC	CASSLEVLAGYQETQYF
NA	TRBV5-1	NA	TRBJ1-6	TGCGCCAGCAGCTTCGAGGGGGTGAATTCATTACCCCTCCACTTT	CASSFEGVNSLPLHF
NA	TRBV5-6	TRBD1	TRBJ2-3	TGTGCCAGCAGCTTATTACCGGGACAGGGTATTCCAGATACGCAGTATTTT	CASSLLPGQGIPDTQYF
NA	TRBV5-5	TRBD1	TRBJ2-7	TGTGCCAGCAGCCAATCAGCGACAGGGGAAGGATCCTACGAGCAGTACTTC	CASSQSATGEGSYEQYF
NA	TRBV4-3	TRBD1	TRBJ2-7	TGCGCCAGCAGCCAAGATTCCAGACAGGGGCGTGAGCAGTACTTC	CASSQDSRQGREQYF
NA	TRBV7-2	NA	TRBJ2-5	TGTGCCAGCAGCGCGTACCAAGAGACCCAGTACTTC	CASSAYQETQYF
NA	TRBV12-5	NA	TRBJ1-1	TGTGCTAGTGGTTTGGTAAGTGGGGCCAGGAACACTGAAGCTTTCTTT	CASGLVSGARNTEAFF
few	TRBV6-6	TRBD2	TRBJ2-1	TGTGCCAGCAGTCAGAAGACTAGCGGGAGTTACAATGAGCAGTTCTTC	CASSQKTSGSYNEQFF
NA	TRBV6-5	TRBD2	TRBJ2-5	TGTGCCAGCAGTCGGCTAGCGGGAGGAGAGACCCAGTACTTC	CASSRLAGGETQYF
NA	TRBV6-9	NA	TRBJ1-1	TGTGCCAGGGGGAGCACTGAAGCTTTCTTT	CARGSTEAFF
NA	TRBV6-5	NA	TRBJ1-2	TGTGCCAGCACCATCTACGGCGGGGGCTGGGGCTACACCTTC	CASTIYGGGWGYTF
NA	TRBV2	TRBD1	TRBJ2-4	TGTGCCAGCAGGGAAAGACAGGGGGCATCCAAAAACATTCAGTACTTC	CASRERQGASKNIQYF
NA	TRBV4-2	TRBD2	TRBJ2-5	TGTGCCAGCAGCCCAAACCCTAGCGGTCAAGAGACCCAGTACTTC	CASSPNPSGQETQYF
NA	TRBV19	NA	TRBJ1-1	TGTGCCAGCCGGCGGGGGGCCGACACTGAAGCTTTCTTT	CASRRGADTEAFF
NA	TRBV19	NA	TRBJ1-2	TGTGCCAGCTCAGGGCGGAGGGGCTATGGCTACACCTTC	CASSGRRGYGYTF
NA	TRBV5-1	TRBD1	TRBJ2-2	TGCGCCAGCAGCACAGGACAGGCGAGCACCGGGGAGCTGTTTTTT	CASSTGQASTGELFF
NA	TRBV29-1	TRBD1	TRBJ1-2	TGCAGCGTTGGGGACAGCCTGGGATATGGCTACACCTTC	CSVGDSLGYGYTF
NA	TRBV7-8	TRBD1	TRBJ1-1	TGTGCCAGCAGCTTCACAGGGGGTGTTGAAGCTTTCTTT	CASSFTGGVEAFF
NA	TRBV10-1	NA	TRBJ1-3	TGCGCCAGCAGTGAAGGGGTGAACTCTGGAAACACCATATATTTT	CASSEGVNSGNTIYF
NA	TRBV28	NA	TRBJ1-5	TGTGCCAGCAGCTCCTATAGCAATCAGCCCCAGCATTTT	CASSSYSNQPQHF
NA	TRBV7-6	TRBD1	TRBJ1-1	TGTGCCAGCAGCTTCGGACAGGGGGGCCTCCCTGAAGCTTTCTTT	CASSFGQGGLPEAFF
NA	TRBV10-3	TRBD1	TRBJ2-7	TGTGCCACAGAGGACAGGGGGCGGGACGAGCAGTACTTC	CATEDRGRDEQYF
NA	TRBV18	NA	TRBJ2-5	TGTGCCAGCTCACCCTGGAGAGCCCCTGGCAGATCCCTCCAAGAGACCCAGTACTTC	CASSPWRAPGRSLQETQYF
NA	TRBV19	TRBD1	TRBJ2-7	TGTGCCAGTAGAAGCAATGGACAGGGTCAATCCTACGAGCAGTACTTC	CASRSNGQGQSYEQYF
NA	TRBV6-1	NA	TRBJ2-1	TGTGCCAGCAGCCTCAGTAGGGGTAATGAGCAGTTCTTC	CASSLSRGNEQFF
NA	TRBV7-2	TRBD1	TRBJ1-5	TGTGCCAGCAGCCTCGACAGGGGTAGCAATCAGCCCCAGCATTTT	CASSLDRGSNQPQHF
once	TRBV5-1	NA	TRBJ1-1	TGCGCCAGCAGCCCCTCCAACACAGTCTTTGAAGCTTTCTTT	CASSPSNTVFEAFF
NA	TRBV6-6	NA	TRBJ1-2	TGTGCCAGCAGTCAGGGTATCTCTAACTATGGCTACACCTTC	CASSQGISNYGYTF
NA	TRBV6-6	NA	TRBJ1-1	TGTGCCAGCAGTTACTCGAGCGGAGACACTGAAGCTTTCTTT	CASSYSSGDTEAFF
NA	TRBV9	TRBD1	TRBJ1-2	TGTGCCAGCAGCGACAGGGTAGACAGGGGGACAGGGGGCGGAAATGGCTACACCTTC	CASSDRVDRGTGGGNGYTF